The TCR beta chain under discussion was sequenced for a study of cytomegalovirus exposure and HLA in healthy donors. The PCR had 60 Vbeta and 13 Jbeta primers. Repertoires were generated with immunoSEQ multiplex PCR, while TCRdb's copy carries only in-frame clones and drops some. Of under 150,000 clones in the sample, about four fifths are singletons; the top ten hold approximately 2.8%. V lost 2 bases and J 5 bases, leaving 12 bases between the germline ends. This CDR3 is 14 amino acids long. CDR1 GTSNPN and CDR2 SVGIG come from the germline V gene (reference sequence). The table lists this clone with a few counts.

Sequencing was performed on PBMCs. The origin of this receptor is a female donor in good health and CMV-seronegative. J is TRBJ1-4 and V is TRBV30; D perhaps matches TRBD1 (5 bases). CDR3 residues: CAWSSGALNEKLFF. The CDR3 nucleotides read TGTGCCTGGAGTAGCGGGGCCCTAAATGAAAAACTGTTTTTT.